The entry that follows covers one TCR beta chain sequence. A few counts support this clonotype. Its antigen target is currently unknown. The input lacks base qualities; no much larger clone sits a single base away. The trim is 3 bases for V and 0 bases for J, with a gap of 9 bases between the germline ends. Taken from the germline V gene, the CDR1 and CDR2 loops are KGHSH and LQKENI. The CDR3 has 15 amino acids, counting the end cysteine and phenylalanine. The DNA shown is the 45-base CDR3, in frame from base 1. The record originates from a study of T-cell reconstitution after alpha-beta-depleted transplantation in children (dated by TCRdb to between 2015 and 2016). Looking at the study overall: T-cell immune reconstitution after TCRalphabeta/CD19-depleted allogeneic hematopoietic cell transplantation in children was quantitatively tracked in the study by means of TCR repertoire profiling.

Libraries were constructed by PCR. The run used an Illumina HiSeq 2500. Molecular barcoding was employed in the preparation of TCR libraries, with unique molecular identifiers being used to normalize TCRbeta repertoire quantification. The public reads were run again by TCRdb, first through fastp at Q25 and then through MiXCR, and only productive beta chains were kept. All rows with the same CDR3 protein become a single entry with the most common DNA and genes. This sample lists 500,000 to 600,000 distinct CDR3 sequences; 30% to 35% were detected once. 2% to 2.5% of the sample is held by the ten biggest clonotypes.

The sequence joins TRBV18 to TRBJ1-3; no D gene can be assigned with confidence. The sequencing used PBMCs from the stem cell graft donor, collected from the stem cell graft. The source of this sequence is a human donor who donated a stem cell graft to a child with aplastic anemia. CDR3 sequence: CASSPQEGSGNTIYF. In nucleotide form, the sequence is TGTGCCAGCTCACCTCAGGAGGGCTCTGGAAACACCATATATTTT.